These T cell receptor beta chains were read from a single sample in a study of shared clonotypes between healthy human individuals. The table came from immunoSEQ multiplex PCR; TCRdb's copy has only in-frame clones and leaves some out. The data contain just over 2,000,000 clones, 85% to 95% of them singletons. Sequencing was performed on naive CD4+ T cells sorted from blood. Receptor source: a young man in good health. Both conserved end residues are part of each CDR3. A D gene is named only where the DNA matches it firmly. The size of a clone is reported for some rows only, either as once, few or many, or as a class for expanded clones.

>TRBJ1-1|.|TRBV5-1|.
TGCGCCAGCAGCTTGGTGGGGGGCGCGAACACTGAAGCTTTCTTT
CASSLVGGANTEAFF
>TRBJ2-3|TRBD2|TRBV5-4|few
TGTGCCAGCAGCTTTAGACTAGCGGGGGCTAGCACAGATACGCAGTATTTT
CASSFRLAGASTDTQYF
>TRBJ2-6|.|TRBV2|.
TGTGCCAGCAGTGAACTAACAGCGAGCTCTGGGGCCAACGTCCTGACTTTC
CASSELTASSGANVLTF
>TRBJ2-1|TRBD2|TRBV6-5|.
TGTGCCAGCAGCCGTCTAGCGGACAATGAGCAGTTCTTC
CASSRLADNEQFF
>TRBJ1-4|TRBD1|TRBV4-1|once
TGCGCCAGCAGCAAGTCAGGGGGATCGAATGAAAAACTGTTTTTT
CASSKSGGSNEKLFF
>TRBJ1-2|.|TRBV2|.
TGTGCCAGCAGTGAAGGGCTCTTATCTGGCTACACCTTC
CASSEGLLSGYTF
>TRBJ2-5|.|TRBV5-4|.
TGTGCCAGCAGCTTGGGCGGAGTCCGACAAGAGACCCAGTACTTC
CASSLGGVRQETQYF
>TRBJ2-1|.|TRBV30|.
TGTGCCTGGAGTGTACGGACAGACAATGAGCAGTTCTTC
CAWSVRTDNEQFF
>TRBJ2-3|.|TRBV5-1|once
TGCGCCAGCAGCTTGGGGGGGACCGGCACAGATACGCAGTATTTT
CASSLGGTGTDTQYF
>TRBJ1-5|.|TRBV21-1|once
TGTGCCAGCAGCAAAGTAGGTCGGAATCAGCCCCAGCATTTT
CASSKVGRNQPQHF
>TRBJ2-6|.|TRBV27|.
TGTGCCAGCTCGAGCTCTAGGGCCAACGTCCTGACTTTC
CASSSSRANVLTF
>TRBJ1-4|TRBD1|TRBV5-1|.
TGCGCCAGCAGAGCAAACCGGGACAGGGAGTTTTTT
CASRANRDREFF
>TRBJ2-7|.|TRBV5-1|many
TGCGCCAGCAGCTCCTCCTACGAGCAGTACTTC
CASSSSYEQYF
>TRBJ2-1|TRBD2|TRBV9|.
TGTGCCAGCAGCCTAGGGACTAGCGGGGGGCCCTACAATGAGCAGTTCTTC
CASSLGTSGGPYNEQFF
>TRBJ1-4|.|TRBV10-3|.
TGTGCCATCAGTGAGAGGGGAGGGAATGAAAAACTGTTTTTT
CAISERGGNEKLFF
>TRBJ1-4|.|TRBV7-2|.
TGTGCCAGCAGCTGGGGACCGGAAAAACTGTTTTTT
CASSWGPEKLFF
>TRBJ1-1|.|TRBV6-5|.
TGTGCCAGCAGAAGGGGGACTGAAGCTTTCTTT
CASRRGTEAFF
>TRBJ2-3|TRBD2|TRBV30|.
TGTGCCTGGAGTAGCGGGGGGAGAGGGGATACGCAGTATTTT
CAWSSGGRGDTQYF
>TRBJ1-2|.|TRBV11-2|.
TGTGCCAGCAGCTTAGAAATAGGCCCTAACTATGGCTACACCTTC
CASSLEIGPNYGYTF
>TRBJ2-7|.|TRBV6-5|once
TGTGCCAGCAGTTACCGGGGATCCTACGAGCAGTACTTC
CASSYRGSYEQYF
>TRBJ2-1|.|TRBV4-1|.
TGCGCCAGCAGCCAGGCGGCCCAAATATCCTACAATGAGCAGTTCTTC
CASSQAAQISYNEQFF
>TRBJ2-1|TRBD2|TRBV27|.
TGTGCCAGCACCCGCGGGAGGGGGCTCTACAATGAGCAGTTCTTC
CASTRGRGLYNEQFF
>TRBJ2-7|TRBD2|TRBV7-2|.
TGTGCCAGCAGCCCCCGACTAGCGGGCTACGAGCAGTACTTC
CASSPRLAGYEQYF
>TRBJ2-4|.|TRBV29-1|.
TGCAGCGTTGGGGGTCGGGAAAACATTCAGTACTTC
CSVGGRENIQYF
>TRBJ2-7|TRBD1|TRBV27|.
TGTGCCAGCAGTTTGGGGGACAGGGCAATATACGAGCAGTACTTC
CASSLGDRAIYEQYF
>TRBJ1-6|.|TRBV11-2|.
TGTGCCAGCAGCTTAGGATTACAATCGAATTCACCCCTCCACTTT
CASSLGLQSNSPLHF
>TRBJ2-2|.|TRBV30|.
TGTGCCTGGAACCGAGGAAGGAACACCGGGGAGCTGTTTTTT
CAWNRGRNTGELFF
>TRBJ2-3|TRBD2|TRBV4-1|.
TGCGCCAGCAGCCAAGTACGGGCTAGCGGGGTGAGGAATACGCAGTATTTT
CASSQVRASGVRNTQYF
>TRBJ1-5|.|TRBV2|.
TGTGCCAGCATACAGGGTTTGGGTCAGCCCCAGCATTTT
CASIQGLGQPQHF
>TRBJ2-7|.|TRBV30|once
TGTGCCTGGAGTGTAGGGAGCGGTTCCTACGAGCAGTACTTC
CAWSVGSGSYEQYF
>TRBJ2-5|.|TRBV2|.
TGTGCCAGCAGTACAGGGTCAGAGACCCAGTACTTC
CASSTGSETQYF
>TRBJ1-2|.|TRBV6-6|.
TGTGCCAGCGTCCAGGGAAACTATGGCTACACCTTC
CASVQGNYGYTF
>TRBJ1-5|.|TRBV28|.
TGTGCCAGCAGTTTCAGGGGAATCGATCAGCCCCAGCATTTT
CASSFRGIDQPQHF
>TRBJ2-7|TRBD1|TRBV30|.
TGTGCCTGGGGGACAGGAAACTACGAGCAGTACTTC
CAWGTGNYEQYF
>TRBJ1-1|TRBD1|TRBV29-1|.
TGCAGCGTTGAGAGGACAGGCCGGACTGAAGCTTTCTTT
CSVERTGRTEAFF
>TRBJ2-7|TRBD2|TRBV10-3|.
TGTGCCATCAGTGAGTCCCTAGCGGGAGCCTACGAGCAGTACTTC
CAISESLAGAYEQYF
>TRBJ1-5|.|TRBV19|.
TGTGCCAGTAGTATCTTGGGAGGCCAGCCCCAGCATTTT
CASSILGGQPQHF
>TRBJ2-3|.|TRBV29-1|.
TGCAGCGTTGATACGCAGTATTTT
CSVDTQYF
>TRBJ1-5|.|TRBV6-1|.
TGTGCCAGCAGTGAAGCTATGACTCAGCCCCAGCATTTT
CASSEAMTQPQHF
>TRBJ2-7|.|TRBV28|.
TGTGCCAGCAGACCCGGGACACCAAAACAGTACTTC
CASRPGTPKQYF